This entry features one T cell receptor beta chain sequence. Germline V gives CDR1 KGHSH, CDR2 LQKENI. The CDR3 is 15 residues long. Losses at the gene ends were 4 bases for V and 7 bases for J; bases not matched to a gene: 7. Genomic DNA was employed as the template in profiling TCR beta VDJ and CDR3. TCRdb redid the calling of the reads with MiXCR, one entry per CDR3 protein. The table includes under 250,000 distinct CDR3 sequences, about 37% detected once. The sample comes from a study of CD8+CD57+ T cells in acquired aplastic anemia. Study as a whole: Quantities of DNA derived from sorted CD4+ and CD8+ cells averaged approximately 3.5 ug.

This TCR came from a human donor in good health, serving as a control. The sequenced material came from sorted CD4+, CD8+, or CD8+CD57+ T cells (not recorded which) from PBMCs. The chain links TRBV18 to TRBJ2-1; 10 nucleotides match TRBD1. This CDR3 is CASSRQGAAHNEQFF. In DNA form, the CDR3 reads TGTGCCAGCTCACGACAGGGGGCGGCCCATAATGAGCAGTTCTTC.